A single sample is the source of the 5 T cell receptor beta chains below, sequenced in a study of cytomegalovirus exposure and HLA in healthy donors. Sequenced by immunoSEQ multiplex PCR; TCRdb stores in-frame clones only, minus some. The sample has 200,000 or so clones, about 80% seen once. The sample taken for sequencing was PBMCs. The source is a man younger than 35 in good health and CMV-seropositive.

The CDR3 bases are TGCGCCAGCAGCCAAGATATTCGAGCCTCGGGCGAGCAGTACTTC. Encoded protein: CASSQDIRASGEQYF. The V call is TRBV4-3, the J call TRBJ2-7; D ambiguous. The length of the CDR3 is 15 residues. The germline CDR1 and CDR2 sequences are LGHNA and YSLEER. Trimming removed 0 bases at V and 6 bases at J, with 15 bases between.

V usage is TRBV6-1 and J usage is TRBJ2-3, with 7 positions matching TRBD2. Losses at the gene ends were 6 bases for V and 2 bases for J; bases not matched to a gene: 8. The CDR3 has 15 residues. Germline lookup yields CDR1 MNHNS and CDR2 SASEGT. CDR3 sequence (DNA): TGTGCCAGCAGAAGAGGGAGGGTAAACACAGATACGCAGTATTTT. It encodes CASRRGRVNTDTQYF.

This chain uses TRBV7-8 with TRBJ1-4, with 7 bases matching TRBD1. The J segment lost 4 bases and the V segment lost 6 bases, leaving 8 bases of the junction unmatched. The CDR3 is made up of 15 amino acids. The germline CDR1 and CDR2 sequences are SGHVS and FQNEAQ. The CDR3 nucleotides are TGTGCCAGCAGTTTTATTAGGGACAGTAATGAAAAACTGTTTTTT. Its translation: CASSFIRDSNEKLFF.

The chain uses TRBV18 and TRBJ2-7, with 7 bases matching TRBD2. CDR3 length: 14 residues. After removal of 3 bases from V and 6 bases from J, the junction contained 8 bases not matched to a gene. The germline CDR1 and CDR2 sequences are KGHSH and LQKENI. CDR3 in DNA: TGTGCCAGCTCACCGGGGCGGGAGCCCCTCGAGCAGTACTTC. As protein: CASSPGREPLEQYF.

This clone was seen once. CDR3: CASSYTAAPQHF. CDR3 DNA: TGTGCCAGCAGTTATACAGCCGCGCCCCAGCATTTT. The chain is built from TRBV2 and TRBJ1-5; D not certain. CDR1 is SNHLY and CDR2 is FYNNEI in the germline V gene. There are 12 residues in the CDR3. V was shortened by 5 bases and J by 9 bases, with 11 bases between the two germline ends.